Included here is one T cell receptor (beta chain) sequence, with context. The CDR3 is made up of 14 amino acids. Trimming cost V 4 bases and J 4 bases; bases outside gene matches: 7. From germline, CDR1 is SQVTM and CDR2 ANQGSEA. The data belong to a study of blood T cell repertoires in COVID-19. Authors' processing steps: Reference gene primers were amplified, and this amplification served to estimate nucleated cell counts. This table comes from immunoSEQ multiplex PCR, and its TCRdb copy is limited to in-frame clones, with some not included. The V and J calls and the clone size are those of that table, but D and trimming were determined from the DNA. This table holds roughly 150,000 clones, around 88% found once.

This sequence joins TRBV29-1 and TRBJ2-3, with 8 positions matching TRBD1. The sequence derives from a human donor in a cohort sampled during active COVID-19. The sample taken for sequencing was peripheral blood. CDR3 amino acids: CSVAGQGNADTQYF. CDR3 coding DNA: TGCAGCGTTGCAGGACAGGGCAACGCAGATACGCAGTATTTT.